This T cell receptor beta chain was sequenced in a study of graft-versus-host responses after intestinal transplantation. At the level of the study: Grafts were multivisceral, liver-intestinal, or isolated intestinal. Every transplant recipient was induced with anti-thymocyte globulin, then maintained on tacrolimus and steroids for about 3 years.

The study, taken as a whole, reports: GvH clones were identified in recipient marrow, with some first appearing in ileum or blood. Early post-transplant HvG declines tracked with peak circulating GvH clone levels.

Sequencing used immunoSEQ multiplex PCR; TCRdb keeps in-frame clones, though not all of them. The sample contains about 86,000 clones, about 87% of which appear only once. V gave up 4 bases and J gave up 3 bases; unmatched junction bases: 2. From germline, CDR1 is SGHDT and CDR2 YYEEEE. The CDR3 is 13 residues long. As to this clone: Its antigen is not known.

The receptor was isolated from a human donor who was the organ donor for an intestinal transplant. The chain links TRBV5-6 to TRBJ2-5, with 8 bases that match TRBD2. Specimen: unstimulated CD4+ T cells sorted from spleen or lymph node cells, collected before transplant. In nucleotides, the CDR3 is TGTGCCAGCAGCCACGGGGGGGAAGAGACCCAGTACTTC. It is translated as CASSHGGEETQYF.